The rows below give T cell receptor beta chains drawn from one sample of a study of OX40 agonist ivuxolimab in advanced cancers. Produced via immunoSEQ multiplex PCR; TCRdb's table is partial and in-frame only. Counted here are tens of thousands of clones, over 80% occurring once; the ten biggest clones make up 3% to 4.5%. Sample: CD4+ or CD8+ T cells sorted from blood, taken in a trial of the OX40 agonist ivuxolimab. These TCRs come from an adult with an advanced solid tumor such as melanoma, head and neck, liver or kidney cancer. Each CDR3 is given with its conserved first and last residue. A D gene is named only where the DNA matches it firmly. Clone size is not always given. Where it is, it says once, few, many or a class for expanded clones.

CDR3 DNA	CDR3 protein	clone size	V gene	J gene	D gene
TGCGCCAGCAGTGAGTCGATAGCGGGATTTGACGAGCAGTACTTC	CASSESIAGFDEQYF	NA	TRBV10-1	TRBJ2-7	TRBD2
TGTGCCATCAGTGAAGGGCTAGCGGGAAAGGATGAGCAGTTCTTC	CAISEGLAGKDEQFF	NA	TRBV10-3	TRBJ2-1	TRBD2
TGCGCCAGCAGCCAAGAAGGACAGGGAGGCAATGAGCAGTTCTTC	CASSQEGQGGNEQFF	NA	TRBV4-1	TRBJ2-1	TRBD1
TGCGCCAGCAGCCAAGGGGGCTACACCGGGGAGCTGTTTTTT	CASSQGGYTGELFF	NA	TRBV4-3	TRBJ2-2	NA
TGTGCCAGCGGATTGGGGTTGGCGCCCGGGGAGCTGTTTTTT	CASGLGLAPGELFF	NA	TRBV19	TRBJ2-2	NA
TGTGCCAGCAGCTTGGGGGGATACGGACACACAGATACGCAGTATTTT	CASSLGGYGHTDTQYF	NA	TRBV5-6	TRBJ2-3	NA
TGCGCCAGCAGCCAAGAGGGCAGGGGTTCCTACAATGAGCAGTTCTTC	CASSQEGRGSYNEQFF	NA	TRBV4-1	TRBJ2-1	NA
TGCGCCAGCAGCCAAGATGTAGCGGGAGGGAGATCAGATACGCAGTATTTT	CASSQDVAGGRSDTQYF	NA	TRBV4-3	TRBJ2-3	TRBD2
TGTGCCAGCAGTTGGACAGCGAATGCCTACGAGCAGTACTTC	CASSWTANAYEQYF	NA	TRBV28	TRBJ2-7	NA
TGTGCCAGCAGCTTAGGGGGACAGACTAACTATGGCTACACCTTC	CASSLGGQTNYGYTF	few	TRBV13	TRBJ1-2	TRBD1
TGCGCCAGCAGCTTGGAAGCGCTCACTGAAGCTTTCTTT	CASSLEALTEAFF	few	TRBV5-1	TRBJ1-1	NA
TGTGCCAGCAGCTTATCCCTAGCGGGAGCGGATACGCAGTATTTT	CASSLSLAGADTQYF	NA	TRBV7-8	TRBJ2-3	TRBD2
TGCGCCAGCAGCCAAGAAGGTCGGGGAGGATCCCCCAATGAGCAGTTCTTC	CASSQEGRGGSPNEQFF	NA	TRBV4-1	TRBJ2-1	NA
TGTGCCAGCAGTTTCCGAGCGGGGGTTCCCCCTCCCGAGCAGTACTTC	CASSFRAGVPPPEQYF	NA	TRBV28	TRBJ2-7	TRBD2
TGTGCCAGCAGTTATAGGGGGCAAGCTGGGGCCAACGTCCTGACTTTC	CASSYRGQAGANVLTF	NA	TRBV6-5	TRBJ2-6	TRBD1
TGTGCCAGCAGCGTCTGGGCTGGAGTGGGAGATACGCAGTATTTT	CASSVWAGVGDTQYF	NA	TRBV9	TRBJ2-3	NA
TGTGCCAGCAGCCGGACTAGCGGACCCTACAATGAGCAGTTCTTC	CASSRTSGPYNEQFF	NA	TRBV7-2	TRBJ2-1	TRBD2
TGTGCCACCAGCAGAACGACAGGGGGCACTGAAGCTTTCTTT	CATSRTTGGTEAFF	NA	TRBV15	TRBJ1-1	TRBD1
TGTGCCAGCAGCTCCCCTCAGGGGCGGGCCGGGGAGCTGTTTTTT	CASSSPQGRAGELFF	once	TRBV28	TRBJ2-2	NA
TGCGCCAGCAGCAACCGGGACCCCTACGAGCAGTACTTC	CASSNRDPYEQYF	NA	TRBV5-1	TRBJ2-7	NA
TGTGCCAGCAGTTTATCTGGAACTAGTTGGGGGACCAATGAGCAGTTCTTC	CASSLSGTSWGTNEQFF	NA	TRBV27	TRBJ2-1	NA
TGTGCAAGTCGCTGGACGGGTGAGACCCAGTACTTC	CASRWTGETQYF	NA	TRBV12-2	TRBJ2-5	NA
TGTGCCAGCAGGGCCGGGACAGCCAATACCTACGAGCAGTACTTC	CASRAGTANTYEQYF	NA	TRBV28	TRBJ2-7	TRBD1
TGTGCCATCTCTGAGTCTACACTAGCGGGAGACACCAATGAGCAGTTCTTC	CAISESTLAGDTNEQFF	NA	TRBV10-3	TRBJ2-1	TRBD2
TGTGCCAGCAAAGGGGGATCGACCGACCCTCCTTACGAGCAGTACTTC	CASKGGSTDPPYEQYF	NA	TRBV2	TRBJ2-7	NA
TGTGCCAGCAGTGAATATTTTAGAGAGGACAATGAGCAGTTCTTC	CASSEYFREDNEQFF	NA	TRBV25-1	TRBJ2-1	NA
TGCGCCAGCAGCTTGCTGGGCATGAACACTGAAGCTTTCTTT	CASSLLGMNTEAFF	once	TRBV5-1	TRBJ1-1	NA
TGTGCCAGCAGCTTAGCAGCGCAACCTAGCACAGATACGCAGTATTTT	CASSLAAQPSTDTQYF	NA	TRBV7-8	TRBJ2-3	NA
TGTGCCAGCAGTGTTCTGACTAGCGGGACATCCTACGAGCAGTACTTC	CASSVLTSGTSYEQYF	NA	TRBV2	TRBJ2-7	TRBD2
TGTGCCAGCAGCTTAGGGACGAACACCGGGGAGCTGTTTTTT	CASSLGTNTGELFF	NA	TRBV7-3	TRBJ2-2	NA
TGTGCCAGCAGTCCAGAAGCAGGGATGGGCTACAATGAGCAGTTCTTC	CASSPEAGMGYNEQFF	NA	TRBV7-8	TRBJ2-1	NA
TGTGCCAGCAGTTTAACTTCACTAGCGGGGGCGGAGTATTTT	CASSLTSLAGAEYF	NA	TRBV28	TRBJ2-3	TRBD2
TGTGCCAGCAGTTTATTCGGCGGGAGGGCCGGCTACAATGAGCAGTTCTTC	CASSLFGGRAGYNEQFF	once	TRBV27	TRBJ2-1	TRBD2